Sequencing of this T cell receptor beta chain was carried out in a study of blood T cells in healthy people across ages. Study at large: There was about one barcoded beta molecule captured by template switching per two T cells.

Through a sample-barcoded 5' primer and a J-beta primer mix, a second PCR was run for roughly 6 to 11 cycles. TCRdb reanalysed the 5' RACE reads using MiXCR and keeps one entry per CDR3 protein. The sample lists more than 550,000 distinct CDR3 sequences; roughly 20% were seen once. The CDR3 runs 15 residues. Losses at the gene ends were 4 bases for V and 5 bases for J; bases not matched to a gene: 9. CDR1 and CDR2 (germline): DFQATT, SNEGSKA (reference sequence). Every donor gave approximately 10 milliliters of peripheral blood. Each sample gave at least 6 million isolated PBMCs. Per individual sample, total RNA of at least 5 micrograms was extracted. This clonotype was seen at least ten times.

This rearrangement joins TRBV20-1 to TRBJ2-1, with 9 bases aligning to TRBD2. Source material: blood. The sequence was obtained from a man in his 70s in good health. The CDR3 sequence: CSAKLTSGPNNEQFF. CDR3 nucleotide sequence: TGCAGTGCTAAACTTACTAGCGGGCCGAACAATGAGCAGTTCTTC.